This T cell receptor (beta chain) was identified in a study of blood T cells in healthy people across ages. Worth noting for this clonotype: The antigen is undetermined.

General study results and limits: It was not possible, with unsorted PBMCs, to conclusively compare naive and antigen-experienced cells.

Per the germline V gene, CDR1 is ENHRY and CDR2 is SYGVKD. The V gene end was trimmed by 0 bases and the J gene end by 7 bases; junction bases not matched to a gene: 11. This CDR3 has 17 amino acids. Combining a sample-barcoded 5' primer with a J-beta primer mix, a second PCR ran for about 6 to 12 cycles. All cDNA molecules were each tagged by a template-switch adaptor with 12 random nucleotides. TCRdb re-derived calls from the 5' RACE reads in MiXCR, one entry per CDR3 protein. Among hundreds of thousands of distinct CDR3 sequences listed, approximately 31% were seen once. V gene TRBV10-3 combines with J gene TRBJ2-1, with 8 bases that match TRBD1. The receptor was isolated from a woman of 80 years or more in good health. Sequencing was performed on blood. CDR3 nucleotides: TGTGCCATCAGTGAGTCGAAAGGGACAGGCGCCAGGAATGAGCAGTTCTTC. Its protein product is CAISESKGTGARNEQFF.